The next 24 T cell receptor beta chains were all read from a single sample in a study of blood T cell repertoires in COVID-19. Assay: immunoSEQ multiplex PCR; the TCRdb copy retains only in-frame clones and omits some. This sample has 200,000 to 250,000 clones; 82% occur once, and the top ten carry over 14%. The sample consisted of PBMCs or T cells enriched from blood (not recorded which). Receptor source: a man in his forties or fifties who had recovered from COVID-19.

The V and J genes are TRBV6-5 and TRBJ1-1, with 11 positions matching TRBD1. The CDR3 is 14 residues long. Unmatched junction bases numbered 3, after V lost 6 bases and J lost 3 bases. Germline assignment: CDR1 MNHEY and CDR2 SVGAGI. This CDR3 is CASRGQGVHTEAFF. CDR3 in DNA: TGTGCCAGCAGGGGACAGGGGGTTCACACTGAAGCTTTCTTT.

The chain carries TRBV11-2 and TRBJ2-7; 8 positions agree with TRBD2. Germline CDR1 SGHAT, CDR2 FQNNGV. The CDR3 is made up of 15 amino acids. The J segment lost 1 base and the V segment lost 1 base, leaving 3 bases of the junction unmatched. CDR3 bases: TGTGCCAGCAGCTTAGCGGGGGGGCCTTCCTACGAGCAGTACTTC. This sequence encodes CASSLAGGPSYEQYF.

The chain joins TRBV5-4 to TRBJ1-4, with 7 positions matching TRBD1. Germline lookup yields CDR1 SGHNT and CDR2 YYREEE (reference sequence). J gave up 7 bases and V 1 base, and 1 base lay outside the gene matches. This CDR3 has 13 amino acids. The CDR3 protein is CASSLTGAEKLFF. For the CDR3, the DNA is TGTGCCAGCAGCTTGACAGGGGCTGAAAAACTGTTTTTT.

J is TRBJ1-5 and V is TRBV5-3, with D hard to call. TRBV5-3 is an ORF for which the function is uncertain. The CDR3 is 15 amino acids. Trimming cost V 9 bases and J 4 bases, with 20 bases left between them. The CDR3 bases are TGTGCCACCACCCATGAGGGATACGGGAATCAGCCCCAGCATTTT. It codes for CATTHEGYGNQPQHF.

This clone turned up a few times. The chain employs TRBV7-3 and TRBJ1-1; TRBD1 matches at 8 bases. The V segment lost 5 bases and the J segment 5 bases; nucleotides outside the gene matches: 4. The CDR3 consists of 13 residues. The V gene's germline CDR1 is SGHTA and CDR2 FQGTGA. The CDR3 region has the DNA TGTGCCAGCAGCAGGCAGGGGGCGACTGAAGCTTTCTTT. The encoded protein is CASSRQGATEAFF.

V gene TRBV7-2 combines with J gene TRBJ2-1, with D unresolved. This CDR3 contains 12 residues. Trimming removed 5 bases at V and 2 bases at J, with 4 bases between. Germline assignment: CDR1 SGHTA and CDR2 FQGNSA. CDR3 loop: CASSPTYNEQFF. For the CDR3, the DNA is TGTGCCAGCAGCCCCACCTACAATGAGCAGTTCTTC. Based on the CDR3 plus reference TRBV7-2 and TRBJ2-1, the full variable domain is GAGVSQSPSNKVTEKGKDVELRCDPISGHTALYWYRQSLGQGLEFLIYFQGNSAPDKSGLPSDRFSAERTGGSVSTLTIQRTQQEDSAVYLCASSPTYNEQFFGPGTRLTVL.

V gene TRBV28 combines with J gene TRBJ2-7; no definite D call. The V gene lost 3 bases and the J gene lost 3 bases, with 9 bases spanning the gap. CDR3 length: 13 residues. Germline V gene lookup returns CDR1 MDHEN and CDR2 SYDVKM. The CDR3 region has the DNA TGTGCCAGCAGTTTCTTGCGGAACTACGAGCAGTACTTC. It is translated as CASSFLRNYEQYF.

The chain has TRBV7-3 and TRBJ2-3; 9 bases match TRBD2. Germline V lookup: CDR1 SGHTA, CDR2 FQGTGA. With 4 bases clipped from V and 11 bases from J, the junction kept 4 bases outside the gene matches. The CDR3 contains 12 residues. In DNA, the CDR3 is TGTGCCAGCAGCTCTAGCGGGGTTGGGCAGTATTTT. This encodes CASSSSGVGQYF.

J is TRBJ1-2 and V is TRBV6-5, with 7 bases lining up with TRBD1. The CDR3 length is 14 residues. The trim removed 3 bases at V and 5 bases at J, leaving 6 bases unmatched. Germline V gene lookup returns CDR1 MNHEY and CDR2 SVGAGI. CDR3 in amino acids: CASSYSGGPYGYTF. CDR3 bases: TGTGCCAGCAGTTATTCAGGGGGACCTTATGGCTACACCTTC.

This clone was seen a handful of times. The chain uses TRBV10-3 and TRBJ1-5; D remains ambiguous. Germline CDR1 reads ENHRY; CDR2 reads SYGVKD. This CDR3 region has 12 residues. V lost 2 bases and J lost 8, with 7 bases in between. This CDR3 reads CAISERREPQHF. The CDR3 DNA follows: TGTGCCATCAGTGAGCGGAGGGAGCCCCAGCATTTT.

The sample holds a few counts of this clone. The chain combines TRBV7-9 with TRBJ2-7; no firm D call. The CDR3 spans 12 residues. Germline CDR1 reads SEHNR; CDR2 reads FQNEAQ (reference sequence). V lost 9 bases, J lost 2 bases, and 11 bases lay in between. The CDR3 region has the DNA TGTGCCAGTGGCGGCGTCCCCTACGAGCAGTACTTC. The encoded protein is CASGGVPYEQYF.

This rearrangement joins TRBV29-1 to TRBJ2-1; 14 bases map to TRBD2. The ends lost 3 bases at V and 6 bases at J; junction bases unmatched: 1. This CDR3 comprises 14 residues. The germline CDR1 and CDR2 sequences are SQVTM and ANQGSEA. As DNA, the CDR3 is TGCAGCGTTGACGGACTAGCGGGAGGCAATGAGCAGTTCTTC. This translates into CSVDGLAGGNEQFF.

The chain is built from TRBV6-5 and TRBJ2-5; D is uncertain. The CDR3 is 11 amino acids. The germline gives CDR1 MNHEY, CDR2 SVGAGI. Trimming shortened V by 0 bases and J by 7 bases, and 3 bases separated the two germline ends. The CDR3 DNA follows: TGTGCCAGCAGTTACTCCAGGACCCAGTACTTC. Translating gives CASSYSRTQYF.

The CDR3 coding sequence is TGTGCCAGCATCCTTACCGGGGTTAACTATGGCTACACCTTC. It yields the protein CASILTGVNYGYTF. This chain links TRBV7-9 with TRBJ1-2; D is ambiguous. The CDR3 is 14 amino acids. The germline V gene has CDR1 SEHNR and CDR2 FQNEAQ (reference sequence). Deletions cut 7 bases from V and 1 base from J, with 13 bases between.

This chain joins TRBV18 and TRBJ1-6, with 9 bases matching TRBD1. Germline V CDR1 and CDR2: KGHSH, LQKENI. V shed 2 bases and J 6 bases; nucleotides not matched to a gene: 5. The CDR3 loop spans 16 amino acids. DNA of the CDR3: TGTGCCAGCTCACCAGGACAGGGGAAAAGTAATTCACCCCTCCACTTT. It is translated as CASSPGQGKSNSPLHF.

Here the CDR3 reads CATSRGQPTTSYGYTF. CDR3 DNA sequence: TGTGCCACCAGCAGAGGACAGCCTACTACGTCCTATGGCTACACCTTC. The chain links TRBV15 to TRBJ1-2, with D tentatively TRBD1 (5 bases). The CDR3 is 16 residues long. V was shortened by 1 base and J by 4 bases, with 16 bases between the two germline ends. In germline, CDR1 is LNHNV, CDR2 YYDKDF (reference sequence).

The V and J genes are TRBV3-1 (or the pseudogene TRBV3-2) and TRBJ2-1; 7 bases agree with TRBD1. The germline V gene encodes CDR1 LGHDT and CDR2 YNNKEL (reference sequence). The CDR3 sequence is 15 residues long. V dropped 1 base and J dropped 7; count of bases not matched to a gene: 7. This chain's CDR3 is CASSQARGFGNEQFF. CDR3 sequence (DNA): TGTGCCAGCAGCCAAGCCAGGGGGTTTGGAAATGAGCAGTTCTTC.

The V and J genes are TRBV6-1 and TRBJ1-2; 9 bases match TRBD1. CDR1 and CDR2 from the germline V gene are MNHNS and SASEGT. This CDR3 has 16 amino acids. Trimming took 3 bases from V and 4 from J; bases not matched to a gene: 9. CDR3 region: CASSDEGTGTGYGYTF. CDR3 coding DNA: TGTGCCAGCAGTGACGAAGGGACAGGGACAGGCTATGGCTACACCTTC.

The chain combines TRBV5-6 with TRBJ1-1; D gene uncertain. In germline, CDR1 is SGHDT, CDR2 YYEEEE. The V and J ends lost 1 base and 5 bases respectively, with 9 bases between them. The CDR3 has 13 residues. CDR3 nucleotide sequence: TGTGCCAGCAGCTTGCGTTCGGGGACTGAAGCTTTCTTT. It is translated as CASSLRSGTEAFF. Supplemented by reference TRBV5-6 and TRBJ1-1, the full variable domain reads DAGVTQSPTHLIKTRGQQVTLRCSPKSGHDTVSWYQQALGQGPQFIFQYYEEEERQRGNFPDRFSGHQFPNYSSELNVNALLLGDSALYLCASSLRSGTEAFFGQGTRLTVV.

This clone was detected only a few times. V usage is TRBV7-8 and J usage is TRBJ1-1; TRBD1 is a possible D gene (6 bases). Trimming shortened V by 1 base and J by 0 bases, and 6 bases separated the two germline ends. The CDR3 has 14 residues. Germline loops: CDR1 SGHVS, CDR2 FQNEAQ. The CDR3 sequence is CASSLDRVNTEAFF. The DNA for the CDR3 is TGTGCCAGCAGCTTAGACAGGGTGAACACTGAAGCTTTCTTT.

V usage is TRBV5-1 and J usage is TRBJ2-1, with a tentative D call TRBD2 (6 bases). The CDR3 runs 15 residues. Per germline, CDR1 SGHRS and CDR2 YFSETQ. Trimming removed 4 bases from V and 4 bases from J, with 15 bases in between. Here the CDR3 reads CASSETVREYNEQFF. Here the CDR3 DNA reads TGCGCCAGCAGCGAGACAGTCCGGGAGTACAATGAGCAGTTCTTC.

The chain combines TRBV5-3 with TRBJ2-7; 8 nucleotides line up with TRBD1. TRBV5-3 is an open reading frame whose function is uncertain. The trim removed 8 bases at V and 4 bases at J, leaving 5 bases unmatched. The CDR3 runs to 12 residues. The CDR3 protein is CAREQGAYEQYF. The CDR3 DNA sequence: TGTGCCAGGGAGCAGGGGGCATACGAGCAGTACTTC.

This clone was seen a handful of times. The chain combines TRBV15 with TRBJ1-5; the D gene is possibly TRBD1 (5 bases). Trimming took 6 bases from V and 0 from J, leaving 12 bases between them. In germline, CDR1 is LNHNV, CDR2 YYDKDF (reference sequence). The CDR3 runs to 15 residues. For the CDR3, the DNA is TGTGCCACCAGTCGGACACACCGTAGCAATCAGCCCCAGCATTTT. It codes for CATSRTHRSNQPQHF.

The chain joins TRBV5-1 to TRBJ1-1; D is possibly TRBD1 (5 bases). V dropped 3 bases and J dropped 6 bases, with 12 bases sitting between them. Germline V CDR1 and CDR2: SGHRS, YFSETQ. The CDR3 length is 13 residues. The CDR3 DNA reads as TGCGCCAGCAGCTATCCCGGAGGGGCTGAAGCTTTCTTT. Protein sequence: CASSYPGGAEAFF.